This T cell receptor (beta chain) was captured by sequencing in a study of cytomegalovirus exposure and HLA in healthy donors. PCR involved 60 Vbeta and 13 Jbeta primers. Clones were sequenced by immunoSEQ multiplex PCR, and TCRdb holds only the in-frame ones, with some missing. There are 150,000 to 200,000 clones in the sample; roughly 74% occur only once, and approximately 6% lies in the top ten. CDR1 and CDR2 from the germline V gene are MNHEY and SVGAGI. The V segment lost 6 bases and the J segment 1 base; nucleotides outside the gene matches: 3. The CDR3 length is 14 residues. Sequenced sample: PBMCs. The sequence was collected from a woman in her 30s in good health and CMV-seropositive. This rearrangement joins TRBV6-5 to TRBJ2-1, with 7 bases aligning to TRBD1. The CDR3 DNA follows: TGTGCCAGCAGACGGGACAGTTCCTACAATGAGCAGTTCTTC. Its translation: CASRRDSSYNEQFF.